This T cell receptor (beta chain) was sequenced for a study of ipilimumab plus nivolumab after autologous stem cell transplantation. Study as a whole: Median doses per patient: roughly five ipilimumab, under 10 nivolumab. Findings and limits, study-wide: Authors suggest TCR repertoire, Treg phenotype and gut microbiota support further study.

Patients got ipilimumab 1 mg/kg beginning 14 to 28 days post-transplant. A word on this clone: Antigen: not known.

The CDR3 has 15 amino acids. V was trimmed by 1 base and J by 2 bases, leaving 11 bases between them. The germline gives CDR1 SEHNR, CDR2 FQNEAQ (reference sequence). Profiling relied on immunoSEQ multiplex PCR, and the TCRdb table lists in-frame clones only, not all of them. The sample records over 80,000 clones, 83% being singletons. The V gene is TRBV7-9, the J gene TRBJ2-5; no firm D call. The sequence was collected from a male donor with diffuse large B-cell lymphoma. This specimen consisted of PBMCs, obtained in a trial of ipilimumab plus nivolumab as post-transplant consolidation. CDR3 in amino acids: CASSLGTAGQETQYF. The CDR3, as DNA: TGTGCCAGCAGCTTAGGGACGGCTGGTCAAGAGACCCAGTACTTC.